This entry concerns a single TCR beta chain. No cognate antigen has been identified for it. No much larger clonotype is one base removed from it; base qualities were not supplied. The sample's treatment or condition label, in plain terms: randomized to nivolumab then ipilimumab (arm A) or the reverse (arm B). Prior DNA-damaging chemotherapy had not been received by any trial patient. Live CD3+CD8+ cells negative for CD19 and CD56 were sorted from thawed PBMCs on a FACS Aria II flow cytometer. The samples were obtained from melanoma patients enrolled in CheckMate 064, an open-label, randomized phase II trial testing sequential checkpoint blockade. Leukapheresis was used to collect peripheral blood mononuclear cells, which were then purified with Ficoll-Paque and frozen in human serum with about 10% DMSO. Purity of sorted blood CD3+CD8+ cells was verified at >98% immediately after sorting, followed by DNA extraction.

This sample was taken from a study of sequential checkpoint blockade in melanoma (dated by TCRdb to about 2019). Study-level background: Patients were assigned by 1:1 randomization to either first-line nivolumab followed by ipilimumab (arm A) or ipilimumab followed by nivolumab (arm B). Maintenance nivolumab was given following each of the two trial sequences.

The immunoSEQ Assay was used to immunosequence TCRbeta CDR3 regions from genomic DNA. Before high-throughput sequencing, genomic DNA was amplified using bias-controlled multiplex PCR. The source study handled its data this way. To quantify the absolute abundance of each unique TCRbeta CDR3 region, the sequences were collapsed and filtered. Clonality, defined as 1 minus Pielou's evenness, was calculated using only productive rearrangements. A previously published method was used to identify clones with significantly greater frequencies in on-treatment samples than in baseline samples. Sourced from immuneACCESS, this table was stored by TCRdb with only in-frame sequences that have V and J called. A share of the clones is absent; for the studies checked, an unresolved V gene accounts for under half, and the remainder has no known explanation. V, J and clone size reflect that table, while D and trimming were determined from the DNA. Recorded for this sample are tens of thousands of clones; about 88% of them occurred a single time. The ten largest clones capture 9.5% to 15% of the sample.

General study outcomes and caveats: The model for predicting response that combines TCR metrics with mutation burden needs to be validated in larger, independent patient cohorts.

This sequence was found in a human donor with melanoma. The source material was CD8+ T cells sorted from blood (inferred from file names), sampled from a patient given nivolumab and ipilimumab in sequence.

For the CDR3, the sequence is CASSPRGAEAFF. The DNA reads as follows: TGTGCCAGCAGCCCCCGGGGGGCTGAAGCTTTCTTT. The chain employs TRBV27 and TRBJ1-1; a tentative D match to TRBD1 spans 5 bases. Cut back by 6 bases and 6 bases, the V and J ends lie 11 bases apart. CDR1 and CDR2 are read off the germline V gene (reference sequence) as MNHEY and SMNVEV. The CDR3 covers 12 residues, taking in both the cysteine and the phenylalanine. Here the CDR3 DNA is all that survives: 36 bases in frame from base 1.